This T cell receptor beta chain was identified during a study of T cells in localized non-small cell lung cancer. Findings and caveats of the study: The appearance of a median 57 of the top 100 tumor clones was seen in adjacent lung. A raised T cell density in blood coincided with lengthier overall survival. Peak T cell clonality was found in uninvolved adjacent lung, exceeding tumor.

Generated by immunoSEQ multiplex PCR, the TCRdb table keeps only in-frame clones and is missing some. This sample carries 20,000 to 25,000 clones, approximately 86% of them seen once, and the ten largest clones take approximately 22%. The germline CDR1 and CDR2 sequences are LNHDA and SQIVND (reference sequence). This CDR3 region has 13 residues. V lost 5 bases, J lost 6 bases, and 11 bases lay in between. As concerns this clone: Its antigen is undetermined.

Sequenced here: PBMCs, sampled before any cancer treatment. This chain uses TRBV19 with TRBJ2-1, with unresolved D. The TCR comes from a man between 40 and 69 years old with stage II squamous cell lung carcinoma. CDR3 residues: CASSPDLRNEQFF. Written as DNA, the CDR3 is TGTGCCAGTAGTCCGGACCTCCGCAATGAGCAGTTCTTC.